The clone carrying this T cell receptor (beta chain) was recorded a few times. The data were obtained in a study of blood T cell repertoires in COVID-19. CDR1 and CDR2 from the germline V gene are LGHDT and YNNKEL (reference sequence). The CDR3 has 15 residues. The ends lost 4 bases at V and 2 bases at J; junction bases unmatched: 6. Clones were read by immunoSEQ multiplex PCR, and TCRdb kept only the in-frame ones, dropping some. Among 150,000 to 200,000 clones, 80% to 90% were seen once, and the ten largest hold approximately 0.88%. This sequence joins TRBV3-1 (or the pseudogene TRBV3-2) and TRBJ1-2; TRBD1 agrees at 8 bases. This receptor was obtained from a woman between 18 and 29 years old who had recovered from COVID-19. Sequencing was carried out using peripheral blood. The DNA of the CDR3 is TGTGCCAGCAGCCTTCGGACAGGGTCAAACTATGGCTACACCTTC. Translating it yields CASSLRTGSNYGYTF.